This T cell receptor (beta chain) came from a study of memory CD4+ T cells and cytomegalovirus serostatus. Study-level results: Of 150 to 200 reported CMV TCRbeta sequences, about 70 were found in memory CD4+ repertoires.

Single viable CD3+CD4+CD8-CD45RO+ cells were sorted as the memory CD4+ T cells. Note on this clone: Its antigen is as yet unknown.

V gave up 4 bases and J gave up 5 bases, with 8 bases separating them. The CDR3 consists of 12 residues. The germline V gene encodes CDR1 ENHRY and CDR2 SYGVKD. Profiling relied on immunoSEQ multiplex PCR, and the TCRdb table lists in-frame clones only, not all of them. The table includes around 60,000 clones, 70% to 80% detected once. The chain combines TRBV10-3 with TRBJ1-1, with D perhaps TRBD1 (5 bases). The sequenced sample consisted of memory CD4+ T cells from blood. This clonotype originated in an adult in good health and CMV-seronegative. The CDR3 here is CAISGPGTEAFF. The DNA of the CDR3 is TGTGCCATCAGTGGGCCAGGGACTGAAGCTTTCTTT.